This entry features one T cell receptor beta chain sequence. Trimming stripped 2 bases from V and 2 bases from J, with 6 bases between. The CDR3 loop spans 13 amino acids. Per the germline V gene, CDR1 is SGHRS and CDR2 is YFSETQ. Here immunoSEQ multiplex PCR was the method, and the copy in TCRdb shows in-frame clones only, minus some. The data show hundreds of thousands of clones, 90% seen once. The sample comes from a study of blood T cell repertoires in COVID-19. Study summary: There were acute and convalescent COVID-19 samples, and they came from the United States, Italy and Spain. PBMCs, B-cell-depleted T cells, or T cells provided the cDNA or gDNA that made up the material.

This chain joins TRBV5-1 and TRBJ2-3; unclear D gene. This clonotype originated in a man aged 45-60 years who had been exposed to COVID-19. Input material: PBMCs or T cells enriched from blood (not recorded which). CDR3 loop: CASSFDNTDTQYF. As DNA, the CDR3 is TGCGCCAGCAGCTTTGACAACACAGATACGCAGTATTTT. The variable domain in full, completed from reference TRBV5-1 and TRBJ2-3, reads KAGVTQTPRYLIKTRGQQVTLSCSPISGHRSVSWYQQTPGQGLQFLFEYFSETQRNKGNFPGRFSGRQFSNSRSEMNVSTLELGDSALYLCASSFDNTDTQYFGPGTRLTVL.